The entry below describes one T cell receptor beta chain. This clonotype came up a few times. The specificity of this receptor is unknown. Per-base qualities were not stored, and no clone one base away is much larger. To test whether a precursor-effector relationship exists among CD4 cytotoxic T cells, bulk UMI-based TCR sequencing was run on four sorted CD4+ memory subsets: TCM, TEM, IL-7Rhigh TEMRA, and IL-7R- TEMRA. Cells were obtained from peripheral blood mononuclear cells isolated from human blood. The data were taken from a study of precursors of human CD4 cytotoxic T cells (dated by TCRdb to 2017 to 2018). Study-level background: In total, around 15 donors contributed CD4+ memory subsets to the bulk TCR-seq analysis. Sequences for both the TCRalpha and TCRbeta chains came out of the TCR-seq analysis of about 14 donors (table S7).

From a lookup of the germline V gene (reference sequence), CDR1 and CDR2 are MNHNY and SVGAGI. Germline trimming amounts to 2 bases on V and 3 bases on J, with 5 as the count of junction bases outside the gene matches. The CDR3 measures 15 amino acids from cysteine to phenylalanine. Only the CDR3 portion is preserved as DNA: 45 bases, with reading frame beginning at the first base. This sample was sequenced with an Illumina MiSeq. The paper's data handling went like this. Repertoire diversity was measured with the Shannon-Wiener index computed in VDJtools. A TCRbeta clonotype was considered expanded if its clonotype frequency was 3 or more. TCRdb trimmed public reads at Q25 via fastp, called clones via MiXCR and kept in-frame beta chains. For every CDR3 protein sequence, its rows merge into one entry that carries the most common genes and DNA. These V and J calls are TCRdb output, not the study's own analysis. The sample data list about 780 distinct CDR3 sequences, and approximately 15% of these were observed just once. The top ten clonotypes cover approximately 10% of the sample.

The investigation overall reported the following: The authors noted that a human observational design cannot definitively establish the direction of differentiation between precursor and effector cells. Some bulk TCR-seq comparisons included only 13 of the 14 donors, suggesting not every subset was available for every donor. Expanded effector clonotypes made up a larger fraction of IL-7Rhigh TEMRA clonotypes than of TEM or TCM clonotypes. More restricted TCR repertoires, with lower diversity and more expanded clonotypes, were shown by IL-7Rhigh and IL-7R- TEMRA subsets than by TCM and TEM subsets.

Sequencing was carried out using memory CD4+ T cells from blood (PBMCs). This TCR derives from a human donor in good health. The chain joins TRBV6-6 to TRBJ2-7; 9 bases in the middle match TRBD2. The DNA sequence is as follows: TGTGCCAGCAGTTACGCGGGGGGGAGTAGCTACGAGCAGTACTTC. The translation is CASSYAGGSSYEQYF.